The rows below give T cell receptor beta chains drawn from one sample of a study of cytomegalovirus exposure and HLA in healthy donors. The assay was immunoSEQ multiplex PCR, and TCRdb's table has in-frame clones only and misses some. The sample lists 150,000 to 200,000 clones, 79% occurring once. Material: PBMCs. The origin of the receptors is a woman between 45 and 65 years old in good health and CMV-seronegative. Both conserved end residues are part of each CDR3. The order of the fields is V gene, CDR3 protein.

v_call: TRBV18; cdr3_aa: CASSPDRVKTNYGYTF
v_call: TRBV7-9; cdr3_aa: CSSSTRTSGYQETQYF
v_call: TRBV19; cdr3_aa: CASSTGTEERAFF
v_call: TRBV5-6; cdr3_aa: CASSFLVVSGYGYTF
v_call: TRBV5-5; cdr3_aa: CASSLLAEKLFF
v_call: TRBV4-2; cdr3_aa: CASSQGGDSQRPQHF
v_call: TRBV6-1; cdr3_aa: CASSVGTGGAYGYTF
v_call: TRBV7-6; cdr3_aa: CASSLGTGGYSTEAFF
v_call: TRBV7-8; cdr3_aa: CASSTQGSSGNTIYF
v_call: TRBV7-9; cdr3_aa: CSSSPRDRVYTEAFF
v_call: TRBV5-1; cdr3_aa: CASSLTGTGSLRPLHF
v_call: TRBV5-5; cdr3_aa: CASSYDSANSGNTIYF
v_call: TRBV25-1; cdr3_aa: CASSGGRKETQYF
v_call: TRBV7-9; cdr3_aa: CASSPQGQGIGNTIYF
v_call: TRBV2; cdr3_aa: CASRLGGQSNTRGTQYF
v_call: TRBV5-1; cdr3_aa: CASSLAGKVNTGELFF
v_call: TRBV27; cdr3_aa: CASSTGFAGANVLTF
v_call: TRBV6-5; cdr3_aa: CASSSAPGGGEQYF
v_call: TRBV5-6; cdr3_aa: CASSFRFNEKLFF
v_call: TRBV28; cdr3_aa: CASSQGGALYGYTF
v_call: TRBV5-6; cdr3_aa: CASSFSFGGPGELFF
v_call: TRBV7-8; cdr3_aa: CASSLVAGANYGYTF
v_call: TRBV9; cdr3_aa: CASSPQRDTKNIQYF
v_call: TRBV7-9; cdr3_aa: CSSSLDSQQYF
v_call: TRBV5-1; cdr3_aa: CASSPGSVEQYF
v_call: TRBV4-3; cdr3_aa: CASSQDGTSGRAQFF
v_call: TRBV7-9; cdr3_aa: CASSLIQGANTEAFF
v_call: TRBV5-6; cdr3_aa: CASSLDGTGIFANYGYTF
v_call: TRBV11-3; cdr3_aa: CASSLGGTSGIGEQFF
v_call: TRBV27; cdr3_aa: CASSSYSATNEKLFF
v_call: TRBV11-1; cdr3_aa: CASSPKAGSTDTQYF
v_call: TRBV10-3; cdr3_aa: CAISGDRVHEQYF
v_call: TRBV6-5; cdr3_aa: CASRRRDSKETQYF
v_call: TRBV4-3; cdr3_aa: CASSQDLQRGMYEQYF
v_call: TRBV6-5; cdr3_aa: CASSFIQGRRGLAFF
v_call: TRBV5-1; cdr3_aa: CASSFGGDYGYTF
v_call: TRBV5-6; cdr3_aa: CASTYGLAGDWRELFF
v_call: TRBV5-6; cdr3_aa: CASSWRDRGSYEQYF
v_call: TRBV7-2; cdr3_aa: CASSLMRQGAGTEAFF
v_call: TRBV4-3; cdr3_aa: CASSPQGAPINEQFF
v_call: TRBV4-2; cdr3_aa: CASRSSGGAYNEQFF
v_call: TRBV14; cdr3_aa: CASSRRNSGANVLTF
v_call: TRBV28; cdr3_aa: CASSLRNTDRGKAFF
v_call: TRBV28; cdr3_aa: CASSLPTFGEQFF
v_call: TRBV14; cdr3_aa: CASSQDGRGNTEAFF
v_call: TRBV25-1; cdr3_aa: CASSEGGTQPQHF
v_call: TRBV13; cdr3_aa: CASSLEASGGTDTQYF
v_call: TRBV10-1; cdr3_aa: CASSESGQGRSPLHF
v_call: TRBV7-8; cdr3_aa: CASSLVSGGGNSPLHF
v_call: TRBV7-2; cdr3_aa: CASSQTGNYPYEQYF
v_call: TRBV10-3; cdr3_aa: CAISEGQSTGSYEQYF
v_call: TRBV7-8; cdr3_aa: CASSTRDYSYEQYF